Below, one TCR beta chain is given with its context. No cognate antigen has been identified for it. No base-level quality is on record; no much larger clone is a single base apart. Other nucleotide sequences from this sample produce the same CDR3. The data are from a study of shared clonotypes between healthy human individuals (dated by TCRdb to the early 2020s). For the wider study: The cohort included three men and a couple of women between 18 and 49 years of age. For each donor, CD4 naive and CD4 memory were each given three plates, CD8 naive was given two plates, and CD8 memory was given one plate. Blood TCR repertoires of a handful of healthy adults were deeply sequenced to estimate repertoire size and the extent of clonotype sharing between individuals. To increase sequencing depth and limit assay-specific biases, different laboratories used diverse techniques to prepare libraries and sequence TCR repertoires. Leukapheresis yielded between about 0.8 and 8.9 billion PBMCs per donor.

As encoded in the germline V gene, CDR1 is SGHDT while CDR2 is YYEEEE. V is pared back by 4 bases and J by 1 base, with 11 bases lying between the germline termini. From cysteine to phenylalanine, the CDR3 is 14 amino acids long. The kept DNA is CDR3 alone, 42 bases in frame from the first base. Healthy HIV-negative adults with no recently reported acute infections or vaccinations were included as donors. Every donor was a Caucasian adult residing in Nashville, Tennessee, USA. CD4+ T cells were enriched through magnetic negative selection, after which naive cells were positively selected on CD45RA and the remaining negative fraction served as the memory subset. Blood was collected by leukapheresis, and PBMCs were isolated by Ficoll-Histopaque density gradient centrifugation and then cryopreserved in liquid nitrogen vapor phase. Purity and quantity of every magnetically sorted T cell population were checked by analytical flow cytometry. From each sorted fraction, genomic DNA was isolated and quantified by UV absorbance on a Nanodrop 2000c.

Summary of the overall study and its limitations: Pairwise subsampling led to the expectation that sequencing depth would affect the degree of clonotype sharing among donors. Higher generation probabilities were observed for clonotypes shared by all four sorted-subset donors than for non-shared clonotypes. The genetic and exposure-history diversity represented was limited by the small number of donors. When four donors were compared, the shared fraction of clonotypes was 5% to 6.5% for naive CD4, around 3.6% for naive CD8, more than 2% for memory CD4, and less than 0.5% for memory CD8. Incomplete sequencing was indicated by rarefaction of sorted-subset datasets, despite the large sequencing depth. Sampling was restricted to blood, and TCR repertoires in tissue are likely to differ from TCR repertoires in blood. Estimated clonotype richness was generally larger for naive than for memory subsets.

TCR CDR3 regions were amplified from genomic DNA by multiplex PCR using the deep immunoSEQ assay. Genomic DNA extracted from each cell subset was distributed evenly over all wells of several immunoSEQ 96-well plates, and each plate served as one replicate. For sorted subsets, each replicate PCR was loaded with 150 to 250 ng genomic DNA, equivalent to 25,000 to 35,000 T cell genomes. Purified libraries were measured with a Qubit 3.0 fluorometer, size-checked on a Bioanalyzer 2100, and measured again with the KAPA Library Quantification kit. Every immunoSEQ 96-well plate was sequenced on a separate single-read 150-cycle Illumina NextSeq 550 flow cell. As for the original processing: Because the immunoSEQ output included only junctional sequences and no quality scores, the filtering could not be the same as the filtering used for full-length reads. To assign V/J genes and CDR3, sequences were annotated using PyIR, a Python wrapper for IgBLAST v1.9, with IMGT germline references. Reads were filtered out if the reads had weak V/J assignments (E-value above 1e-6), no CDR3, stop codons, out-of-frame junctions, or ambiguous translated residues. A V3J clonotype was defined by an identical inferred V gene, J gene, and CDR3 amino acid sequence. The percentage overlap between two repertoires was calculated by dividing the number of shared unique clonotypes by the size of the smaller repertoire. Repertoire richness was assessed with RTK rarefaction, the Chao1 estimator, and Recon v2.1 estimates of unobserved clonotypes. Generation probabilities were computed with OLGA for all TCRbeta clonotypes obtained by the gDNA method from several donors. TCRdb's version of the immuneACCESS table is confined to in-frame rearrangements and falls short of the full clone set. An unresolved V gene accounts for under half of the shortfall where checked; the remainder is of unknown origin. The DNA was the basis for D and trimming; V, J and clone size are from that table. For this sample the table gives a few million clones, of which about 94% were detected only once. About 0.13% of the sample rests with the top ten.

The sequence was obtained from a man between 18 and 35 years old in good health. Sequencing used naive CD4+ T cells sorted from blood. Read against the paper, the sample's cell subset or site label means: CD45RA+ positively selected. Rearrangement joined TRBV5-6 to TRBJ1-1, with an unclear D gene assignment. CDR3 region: CASSLGAKNTEAFF. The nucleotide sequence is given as TGTGCCAGCAGCCTGGGAGCAAAGAACACTGAAGCTTTCTTT. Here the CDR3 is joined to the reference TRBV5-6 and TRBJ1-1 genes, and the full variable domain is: DAGVTQSPTHLIKTRGQQVTLRCSPKSGHDTVSWYQQALGQGPQFIFQYYEEEERQRGNFPDRFSGHQFPNYSSELNVNALLLGDSALYLCASSLGAKNTEAFFGQGTRLTVV.